The 2 T cell receptor beta chains below come from one sample, sequenced in a study of blood T cells in healthy people across ages. Then a second PCR, running about 6 to 12 cycles, was carried out with a sample-barcoded 5' primer and a J-beta primer mix. TCRdb reprocessed the 5' RACE reads via MiXCR and lists one record per CDR3 protein. The sample holds 800,000 to 950,000 distinct CDR3 sequences, around 29% seen once. These same data were also listed under a study on T cells of mothers and their children.

What was sequenced was blood. The receptors originated from a woman between 35 and 50 years old in good health.

This clonotype was counted many times. The chain combines TRBV18 with TRBJ2-7; D remains ambiguous. CDR1 and CDR2 (germline): KGHSH, LQKENI. This CDR3 comprises 15 residues. V lost 6 bases to trimming and J lost 0 bases, with 15 bases between them. The CDR3 DNA reads as TGTGCCAGCTCCTCCGGCAGGCCCCCCTCCTACGAGCAGTACTTC. Its protein product is CASSSGRPPSYEQYF.

Written as DNA, the CDR3 is TGTGCCAGCAGTGGGGGACTAGCGGCTTTCGATGAGCAGTTCTTC. It translates to CASSGGLAAFDEQFF. V and J are TRBV2 and TRBJ2-1, with 11 bases identical to TRBD2. This CDR3 has 15 amino acids. The germline gives CDR1 SNHLY, CDR2 FYNNEI. The V and J ends lost 4 bases and 8 bases, in that order; junction bases with no gene match: 7.